This T cell receptor (beta chain) came from a study of blood T cell repertoires in COVID-19. Study information: The analysed material was cDNA or gDNA that came from T cells, B-cell-depleted T cells, or PBMCs.

Clones were sequenced by immunoSEQ multiplex PCR, and TCRdb holds only the in-frame ones, with some missing. In the table there are under 75,000 clones, under 90% of which are singletons. As to this clone: In the same sample, other DNA sequences code for this CDR3.

J was trimmed by 5 bases and V by 5 bases; bases with no gene match: 2. Germline CDR1 SGHTA, CDR2 FQGNSA. CDR3 length: 14 residues. The gene calls are TRBV7-2 and TRBJ1-4; 10 bases match TRBD1. The TCR sequence derives from a man between 70 and 80 years old who had recovered from COVID-19. Material for sequencing was peripheral blood. CDR3 nucleotides: TGTGCCAGCAGCCCGGACAGGGGGAATGAAAAACTGTTTTTT. This sequence encodes CASSPDRGNEKLFF.